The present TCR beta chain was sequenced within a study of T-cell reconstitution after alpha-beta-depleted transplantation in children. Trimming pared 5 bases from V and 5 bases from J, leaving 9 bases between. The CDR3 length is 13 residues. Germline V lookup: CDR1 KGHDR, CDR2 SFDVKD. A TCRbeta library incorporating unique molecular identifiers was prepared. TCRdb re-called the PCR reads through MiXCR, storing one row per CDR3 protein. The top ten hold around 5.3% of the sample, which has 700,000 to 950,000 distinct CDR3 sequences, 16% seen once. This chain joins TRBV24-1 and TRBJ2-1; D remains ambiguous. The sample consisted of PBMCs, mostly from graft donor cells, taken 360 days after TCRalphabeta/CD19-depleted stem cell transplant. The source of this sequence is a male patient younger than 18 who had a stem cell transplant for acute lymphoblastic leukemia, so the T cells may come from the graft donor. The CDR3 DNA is TGTGCCACCAGTGGGGGATTCGACAATGAGCAGTTCTTC. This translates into CATSGGFDNEQFF.